This is a list of T cell receptor beta chains from one sample in a study of blood T cells in healthy people across ages. A single record per CDR3 protein comes from TCRdb applying MiXCR to the 5' RACE reads. Of 850,000 to 1,000,000 distinct CDR3 sequences listed, around 54% are singletons. Source material: blood. All receptors come from a woman aged 60-75 years in good health. Both conserved end residues are part of each CDR3. Each record gives: J gene, V gene, CDR3 protein.

j_gene: -; v_gene: TRBV3-1; CDR3aa: CASSQGPSGTGGEQYF
j_gene: TRBJ2-7; v_gene: TRBV5-4; CDR3aa: CASSPVGSGMLDEQYF
j_gene: TRBJ2-3; v_gene: TRBV6-5; CDR3aa: CASSYDLGDTGRPPTDTQYF
j_gene: TRBJ2-3; v_gene: TRBV27; CDR3aa: CASSLKVGSTDTQYF
j_gene: TRBJ2-6; v_gene: TRBV4-2; CDR3aa: CASIRDRGISGANVLTF
j_gene: TRBJ2-5; v_gene: TRBV27; CDR3aa: CASSLRTAGGTQYF
j_gene: TRBJ2-5; v_gene: TRBV11-3; CDR3aa: CASSLGPLAGGETQYF
j_gene: TRBJ2-5; v_gene: TRBV7-2; CDR3aa: CASSLGGLTQYF
j_gene: TRBJ1-2; v_gene: TRBV6-1; CDR3aa: CASSFSPDRDYGYTF
j_gene: TRBJ2-3; v_gene: TRBV24-1; CDR3aa: CATSDLEATDTQYF
j_gene: TRBJ2-3; v_gene: TRBV18; CDR3aa: CASSPWTSGSADTQYF
j_gene: TRBJ2-3; v_gene: TRBV24-1; CDR3aa: CATSDWGRQGADTQYF
j_gene: TRBJ2-7; v_gene: TRBV3-1; CDR3aa: CASSRRTSGSRYEQYF
j_gene: -; v_gene: TRBV7-2; CDR3aa: CASSPWDRGAYEQYF
j_gene: TRBJ1-6; v_gene: TRBV27; CDR3aa: CASSYGTYRRSPLHF
j_gene: TRBJ2-7; v_gene: TRBV4-1; CDR3aa: CASSQGLKGRNYEQYF
j_gene: TRBJ1-5; v_gene: TRBV4-1; CDR3aa: CASSQPGTGSFQPQHF
j_gene: TRBJ1-2; v_gene: TRBV19; CDR3aa: CASKHRVDLYGYTF
j_gene: TRBJ2-6; v_gene: TRBV14; CDR3aa: CASSQDEGSSGANVLTF
j_gene: TRBJ1-6; v_gene: TRBV12-3/TRBV12-4; CDR3aa: CASRRDRQGNSPLHF
j_gene: TRBJ2-3; v_gene: TRBV3-1; CDR3aa: CASGSTWVGDTQYF
j_gene: TRBJ2-1; v_gene: TRBV7-2; CDR3aa: CASSFSGTSGRAEQFF
j_gene: TRBJ2-1; v_gene: TRBV11-3; CDR3aa: CASSGVRPYNEQFF
j_gene: TRBJ2-2; v_gene: TRBV25-1; CDR3aa: CASRGHGELFF
j_gene: TRBJ2-7; v_gene: TRBV27; CDR3aa: CASGTTGRKSYEQYF
j_gene: TRBJ2-1; v_gene: TRBV4-1; CDR3aa: CASSHTLAGVGEQFF